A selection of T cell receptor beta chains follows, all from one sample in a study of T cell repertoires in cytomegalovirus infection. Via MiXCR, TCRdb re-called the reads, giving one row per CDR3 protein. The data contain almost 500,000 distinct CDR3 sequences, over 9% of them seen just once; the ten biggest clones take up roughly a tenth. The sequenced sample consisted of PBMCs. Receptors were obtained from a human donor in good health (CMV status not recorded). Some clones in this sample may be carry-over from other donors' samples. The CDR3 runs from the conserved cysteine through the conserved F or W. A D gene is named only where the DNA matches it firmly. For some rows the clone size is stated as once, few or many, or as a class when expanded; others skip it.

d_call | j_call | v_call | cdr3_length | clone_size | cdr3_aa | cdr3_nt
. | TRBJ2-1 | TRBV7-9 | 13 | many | CASSFTSGDEQFF | TGTGCCAGCAGCTTCACCTCCGGCGATGAGCAGTTCTTC
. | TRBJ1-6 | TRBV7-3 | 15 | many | CASSYGPWMDSPLHF | TGTGCCAGCAGCTACGGACCCTGGATGGATTCACCCCTCCACTTT
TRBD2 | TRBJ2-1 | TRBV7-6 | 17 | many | CASSSTLRGRAYNEQFF | TGTGCCAGCAGCTCCACCTTACGGGGGAGGGCCTACAATGAGCAGTTCTTC
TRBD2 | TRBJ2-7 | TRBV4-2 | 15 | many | CASSQDPGRDTEQYF | TGTGCCAGCAGCCAAGACCCGGGGAGGGATACCGAGCAGTACTTC
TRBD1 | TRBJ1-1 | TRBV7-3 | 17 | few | CASSSTGTGGAGTEAFF | TGTGCCAGCAGCTCAACCGGGACAGGGGGCGCGGGCACTGAAGCTTTCTTT
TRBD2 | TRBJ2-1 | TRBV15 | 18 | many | CATSRDRGREGRRNEQFF | TGTGCCACCAGCAGAGATCGAGGACGGGAGGGCAGGCGAAATGAGCAGTTCTTC
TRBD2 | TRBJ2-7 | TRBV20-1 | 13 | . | CSAKGRAQDEQYF | TGCAGTGCTAAAGGGAGGGCTCAGGACGAGCAGTACTTC
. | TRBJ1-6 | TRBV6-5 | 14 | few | CASSYPRTNSPLHF | TGTGCCAGCAGTTACCCTCGTACCAATTCACCCCTCCACTTT
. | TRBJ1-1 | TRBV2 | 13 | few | CASSPAMNTEAFF | TGTGCCAGCAGTCCTGCGATGAACACTGAAGCTTTCTTT
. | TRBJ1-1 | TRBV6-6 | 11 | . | CASSTQAEAFF | TGTGCCAGCAGTACCCAGGCTGAAGCTTTCTTT
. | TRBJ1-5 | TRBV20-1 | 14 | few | CSGGGQGNGQPQHF | TGCAGTGGGGGCGGGCAGGGGAATGGTCAGCCCCAGCATTTT
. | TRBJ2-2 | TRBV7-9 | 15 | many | CASSSDLTLAGELFF | TGTGCCAGCAGCTCTGACCTAACGCTGGCCGGGGAGCTGTTTTTT
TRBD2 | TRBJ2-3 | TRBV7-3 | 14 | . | CASSYGLEADTQYF | TGTGCCAGCAGCTACGGACTAGAGGCAGATACGCAGTATTTT
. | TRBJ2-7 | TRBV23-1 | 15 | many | CASRVGQKGIYEQYF | TGCGCCAGTAGGGTGGGGCAAAAGGGGATCTACGAGCAGTACTTC
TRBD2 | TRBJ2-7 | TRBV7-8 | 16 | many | CASSPRTSGSGYEQYF | TGTGCCAGCAGCCCCCGGACTAGCGGGAGTGGGTACGAGCAGTACTTC
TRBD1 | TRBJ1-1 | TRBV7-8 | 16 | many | CASSTRQGRRDTEAFF | TGTGCCAGCAGCACAAGACAGGGAAGAAGGGACACTGAAGCTTTCTTT
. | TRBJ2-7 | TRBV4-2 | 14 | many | CASSQESGKYEQYF | TGTGCCAGCAGCCAAGAATCGGGGAAATACGAGCAGTACTTC
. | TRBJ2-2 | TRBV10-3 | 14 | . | CATRGGASTGELFF | TGTGCCACCAGGGGCGGGGCCTCTACCGGGGAGCTGTTTTTT
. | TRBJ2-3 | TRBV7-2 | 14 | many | CASKPTAITDTQYF | TGTGCCAGCAAGCCGACGGCTATCACAGATACGCAGTATTTT
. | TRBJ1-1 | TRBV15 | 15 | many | CATSRLSQTNTEAFF | TGTGCCACCAGCAGGTTGTCGCAGACGAACACTGAAGCTTTCTTT
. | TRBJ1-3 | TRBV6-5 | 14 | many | CASRKTDSRNTIYF | TGTGCCAGCAGGAAGACGGATTCGAGAAACACCATATATTTT
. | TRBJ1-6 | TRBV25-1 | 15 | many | CASSESAVLNSPLHF | TGTGCCAGCAGTGAATCGGCAGTGCTTAATTCACCCCTCCACTTT
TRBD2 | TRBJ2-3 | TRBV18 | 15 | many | CASSPQRGRTDTQYF | TGTGCCAGCTCGCCTCAGCGGGGGCGCACAGATACGCAGTATTTT
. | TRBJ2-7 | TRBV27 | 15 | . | CASSLSSRMGYEQYF | TGTGCCAGCAGCCTCAGCTCGCGGATGGGATACGAGCAGTACTTC
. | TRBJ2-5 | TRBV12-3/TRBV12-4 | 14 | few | CASTEPISRETQYF | TGTGCCAGCACCGAACCCATCTCACGAGAGACCCAGTACTTC
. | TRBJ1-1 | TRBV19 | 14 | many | CASMWAAQNTEAFF | TGTGCCAGTATGTGGGCGGCACAGAACACTGAAGCTTTCTTT
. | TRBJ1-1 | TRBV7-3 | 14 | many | CASSSSGTISEAFF | TGTGCCAGCAGCTCCTCCGGGACAATCTCTGAAGCTTTCTTT
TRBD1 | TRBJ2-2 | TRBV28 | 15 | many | CASSPGTGETGELFF | TGTGCCAGCAGTCCCGGGACAGGGGAAACCGGGGAGCTGTTTTTT
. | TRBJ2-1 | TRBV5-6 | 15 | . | CASSPVTDQKDEQFF | TGTGCCAGCAGCCCAGTGACGGACCAGAAGGATGAGCAGTTCTTC
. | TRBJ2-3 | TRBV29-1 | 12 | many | CSEAGNTDTQYF | TGCAGCGAGGCAGGGAACACAGATACGCAGTATTTT
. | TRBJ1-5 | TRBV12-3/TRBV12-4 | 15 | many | CASSPIQGSNQPQHF | TGTGCCAGCAGTCCTATCCAGGGTAGCAATCAGCCCCAGCATTTT
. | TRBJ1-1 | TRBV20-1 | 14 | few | CSARDRRSNDEAFF | TGCAGTGCTAGAGATCGTCGCAGTAATGATGAAGCTTTCTTT
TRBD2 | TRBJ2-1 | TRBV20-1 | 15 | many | CSARDLATSGIEQFF | TGCAGTGCTAGAGATCTGGCGACTAGCGGGATTGAGCAGTTCTTC
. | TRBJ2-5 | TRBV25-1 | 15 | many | CASSVAPALQETQYF | TGTGCCAGCAGTGTGGCCCCCGCCCTCCAAGAGACCCAGTACTTC
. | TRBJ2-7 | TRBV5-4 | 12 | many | CASSFQGGEQYF | TGTGCCAGCAGCTTCCAGGGCGGCGAGCAGTACTTC
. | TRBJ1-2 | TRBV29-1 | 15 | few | CSASAPGGGPGGYTF | TGCAGCGCTAGTGCCCCCGGGGGAGGGCCGGGAGGCTACACCTTC
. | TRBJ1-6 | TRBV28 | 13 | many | CASSGGDNSPLHF | TGTGCCAGCAGTGGCGGAGATAATTCACCCCTCCACTTT
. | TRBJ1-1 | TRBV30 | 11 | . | CAWSRRGEAFF | TGTGCCTGGAGTAGAAGGGGTGAAGCTTTCTTT
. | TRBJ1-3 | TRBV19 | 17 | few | CASSQVAFGLSGNTIYF | TGTGCCAGTAGTCAGGTGGCATTCGGCCTCTCTGGAAACACCATATATTTT
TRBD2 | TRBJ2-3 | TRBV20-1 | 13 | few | CSATLAGGGTQYF | TGCAGTGCCACTCTAGCGGGGGGGGGGACGCAGTATTTT